This TCR beta chain is from a study of cytomegalovirus exposure and HLA in healthy donors. PCR primers comprised 60 Vbeta and 13 Jbeta primers. Assay used: immunoSEQ multiplex PCR; TCRdb lists only in-frame clones, some missing. Among 55,000 to 80,000 clones listed, around 80% were seen once. The V end was cut by 10 bases, the J end by 5 bases, with 23 bases between. Germline lookup yields CDR1 MNHNS and CDR2 SASEGT. The CDR3 sequence is 15 residues long. Specimen: PBMCs. This chain connects TRBV6-1 to TRBJ1-1; D is perhaps TRBD1 (6 bases). The clonotype comes from a woman aged 40-49 years in good health and CMV-seropositive. The CDR3 DNA reads TGTGCCATCCTCCGGGCTACAGGGTTTGTGACTGAAGCTTTCTTT. Amino acid sequence: CAILRATGFVTEAFF.